This TCR beta chain was sequenced for a study of cytomegalovirus exposure and HLA in healthy donors. Study results and limitations: Being productive about 90% or about 30% of the time was typical of most TCR beta V segments in an earlier analysis.

Concerning this clone itself: Its target is not known.

Trimming removed 1 base from V and 7 bases from J, with 8 bases in between. Germline V gives CDR1 SNHLY, CDR2 FYNNEI. The CDR3 loop spans 12 amino acids. It was with 60 Vbeta and 13 Jbeta primers that the PCR ran. Using immunoSEQ multiplex PCR, the repertoire was profiled, and TCRdb retains in-frame clones only, with some absent. The sample includes about 85,000 clones, about 70% of them seen just once. The receptor was isolated from a man younger than 40 in good health and CMV-seronegative. Sequencing input: PBMCs. The V gene is TRBV2, the J gene TRBJ2-7; D is ambiguous. The CDR3 protein is CASSEVEQEQYF. The CDR3 region has the DNA TGTGCCAGCAGTGAAGTGGAACAGGAGCAGTACTTC.